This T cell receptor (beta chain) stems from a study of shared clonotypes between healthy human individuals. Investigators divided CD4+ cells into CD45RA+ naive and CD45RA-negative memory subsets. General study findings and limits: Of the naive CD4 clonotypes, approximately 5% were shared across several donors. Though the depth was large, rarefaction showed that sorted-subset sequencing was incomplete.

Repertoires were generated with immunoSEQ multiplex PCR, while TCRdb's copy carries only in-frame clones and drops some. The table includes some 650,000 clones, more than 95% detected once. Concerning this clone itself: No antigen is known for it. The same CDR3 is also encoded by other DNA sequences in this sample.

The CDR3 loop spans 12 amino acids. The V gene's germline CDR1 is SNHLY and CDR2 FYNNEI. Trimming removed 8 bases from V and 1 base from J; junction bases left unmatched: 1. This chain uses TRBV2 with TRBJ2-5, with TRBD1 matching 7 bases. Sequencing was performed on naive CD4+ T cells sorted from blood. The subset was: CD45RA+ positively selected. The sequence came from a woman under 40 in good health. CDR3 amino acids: CASRDSQETQYF. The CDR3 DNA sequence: TGTGCCAGCCGGGACAGCCAAGAGACCCAGTACTTC.